One and the same sample provided the 18 T cell receptor beta chains below, sequenced in a study of blood T cell repertoires in COVID-19. Produced via immunoSEQ multiplex PCR; TCRdb's table is partial and in-frame only. The table lists about 180,000 clones, roughly nine tenths of them singletons. Sequenced sample: peripheral blood. Receptors originate from a man between 18 and 29 years old who had recovered from COVID-19.

V is TRBV28 and J is TRBJ1-1; a weak D match, TRBD1 (6 bases). The CDR3 totals 16 residues. Per the germline V gene, CDR1 is MDHEN and CDR2 is SYDVKM. Trimming took 7 bases from V and 0 from J, leaving 18 bases between them. CDR3 residues: CASTTPLRGMNTEAFF. CDR3 DNA: TGTGCCAGCACTACTCCGCTGAGGGGGATGAACACTGAAGCTTTCTTT.

The genes are TRBV6-5 and TRBJ2-2; 10 bases agree with TRBD1. Germline loops: CDR1 MNHEY, CDR2 SVGAGI. This CDR3 spans 15 amino acids. V was clipped by 4 bases and J by 4 bases; unmatched bases: 3. This CDR3 reads CASSSTGGSTGELFF. In nucleotides, the CDR3 is TGTGCCAGCAGTTCGACAGGGGGCAGCACCGGGGAGCTGTTTTTT.

The CDR3 reads CASNRTGTISTQYF. In DNA, the CDR3 is TGTGCCAGTAATCGGACAGGGACCATAAGTACGCAGTATTTT. The chain recombines TRBV19 with TRBJ2-3; 8 bases are shared with TRBD1. The V gene's germline CDR1 is LNHDA and CDR2 SQIVND (reference sequence). The V and J ends lost 7 bases and 8 bases, in that order; junction bases with no gene match: 11. This CDR3 region has 14 residues.

The rearrangement uses TRBV10-3 and TRBJ1-2; tentatively, D is TRBD1 (5 bases). The CDR3 covers 15 residues. The germline V and J ends were trimmed by 0 bases and 2 bases, with 10 bases remaining between them. Germline assignment: CDR1 ENHRY and CDR2 SYGVKD. The CDR3 sequence: CAISESIRQNYGYTF. The CDR3 region has the DNA TGTGCCATCAGTGAGTCAATTAGACAGAACTATGGCTACACCTTC.

The gene calls are TRBV2 and TRBJ2-3; TRBD2 matches at 9 bases. Germline V gene lookup returns CDR1 SNHLY and CDR2 FYNNEI. After removal of 7 bases from V and 5 bases from J, the junction contained 1 base not matched to a gene. The CDR3 runs 12 residues. The CDR3, as DNA: TGTGCCAGCACACTAGCGGGAGATACGCAGTATTTT. It specifies CASTLAGDTQYF.

The chain links TRBV28 to TRBJ2-1; 7 bases are shared with TRBD1. V was pared by 6 bases and J by 4 bases, with 18 bases of the junction left unmatched. The germline gives CDR1 MDHEN, CDR2 SYDVKM. This CDR3 has 18 residues. CDR3 DNA: TGTGCCAGCAGCTCCCCGATGCTGGGGCAGGGGGTGTACAATGAGCAGTTCTTC. It encodes CASSSPMLGQGVYNEQFF.

The chain is built from TRBV18 and TRBJ2-7; D is possibly TRBD2 (7 bases). CDR3 length: 15 amino acids. The V and J ends lost 0 bases and 2 bases respectively, with 11 bases between them. Germline assignment: CDR1 KGHSH and CDR2 LQKENI. The chain's CDR3 is CASSPPDGGPYEQYF. Written as DNA, the CDR3 is TGTGCCAGCTCACCACCGGACGGGGGGCCCTACGAGCAGTACTTC.

The rearrangement joins TRBV30 to TRBJ2-7, with 7 bases aligning to TRBD1. Germline V gene sequence: CDR1 GTSNPN, CDR2 SVGIG (reference sequence). CDR3 length equals 14 residues. J lost 0 bases, V lost 3 bases, and 5 bases had no gene match. CDR3 nucleotide sequence: TGTGCCTGGAGCCGGGACAGAACCTCCTACGAGCAGTACTTC. This codes for CAWSRDRTSYEQYF.

V is TRBV19 and J is TRBJ2-7; 15 nucleotides agree with TRBD2. The CDR3 loop spans 17 amino acids. The J segment lost 6 bases and the V segment lost 7 bases, leaving 13 bases of the junction unmatched. The germline CDR1 and CDR2 sequences are LNHDA and SQIVND (reference sequence). The chain's CDR3 is CASTGTSGRTRSIEQYF. The CDR3 DNA follows: TGTGCCAGTACCGGGACTAGCGGGAGGACCCGAAGTATCGAGCAGTACTTC.

The CDR3 nucleotides read TGTGCCAGCAGCCACACTGTCTACGAGCAGTACTTC. The encoded protein is CASSHTVYEQYF. The chain is built from TRBV14 and TRBJ2-7; D remains unclear. The V end was cut by 3 bases, the J end by 3 bases, with 6 bases between. Germline assignment: CDR1 SGHDN and CDR2 FVKESK. This CDR3 spans 12 amino acids.

The V and J genes are TRBV5-1 and TRBJ2-5; TRBD2 matches 8 bases. The CDR3 spans 14 residues. The germline V gene encodes CDR1 SGHRS and CDR2 YFSETQ. V dropped 4 bases and J dropped 5; count of bases not matched to a gene: 7. The CDR3 coding sequence is TGCGCCAGCAGCCACCTCGGCGGGAGGGAGACCCAGTACTTC. It specifies CASSHLGGRETQYF. The full variable domain, with the rest looked up from reference TRBV5-1 and TRBJ2-5, is KAGVTQTPRYLIKTRGQQVTLSCSPISGHRSVSWYQQTPGQGLQFLFEYFSETQRNKGNFPGRFSGRQFSNSRSEMNVSTLELGDSALYLCASSHLGGRETQYFGPGTRLLVL.

V is TRBV19 and J is TRBJ1-1; D is perhaps TRBD1 (5 bases). V gave up 6 bases and J gave up 7 bases, with 9 bases separating them. Per germline, CDR1 LNHDA and CDR2 SQIVND (reference sequence). CDR3 length equals 11 residues. The chain's CDR3 is CASREQVEAFF. The CDR3 DNA is TGTGCCAGTAGGGAACAGGTTGAAGCTTTCTTT.

The chain employs TRBV25-1 and TRBJ2-7; 12 positions agree with TRBD2. V lost 4 bases, J lost 7 bases, and 8 bases stayed unmatched. In germline, CDR1 is MGHDK, CDR2 SYGVNS. The length of the CDR3 is 15 residues. The CDR3 region has the DNA TGTGCCAGCAGTGCGGCTAGCGGGAGGGCCAATGAGCAGTACTTC. This translates into CASSAASGRANEQYF.

The gene calls are TRBV10-3 and TRBJ2-1, with D unresolved. With 7 bases removed from V and 8 bases from J, the gap between germline ends came to 18 bases. In germline, CDR1 is ENHRY, CDR2 SYGVKD. This CDR3 region has 14 residues. The CDR3 loop reads CAITPDGTLDEQFF. In nucleotides, the CDR3 is TGTGCCATCACCCCCGATGGCACCCTCGATGAGCAGTTCTTC.

CDR3 sequence (DNA): TGTGCCAGCCTCCAACGAGGGCTAGCGGTTAACACCGGGGAGCTGTTTTTT. Amino acids: CASLQRGLAVNTGELFF. This chain joins TRBV27 and TRBJ2-2; 7 positions agree with TRBD2. There are 17 residues in the CDR3. V lost 8 bases to trimming and J lost 2 bases; unmatched junction nucleotides: 14. Per the germline V gene, CDR1 is MNHEY and CDR2 is SMNVEV (reference sequence).

This chain links TRBV5-5 with TRBJ1-2, with D possibly being TRBD1 (5 bases). Germline V CDR1 and CDR2: SGHKS, YYEKEE (reference sequence). This CDR3 contains 16 residues. V lost 9 bases to trimming and J lost 1 base, with 22 bases between them. CDR3 loop: CATSGGETPLNYGYTF. The CDR3 DNA is TGTGCCACCTCCGGGGGGGAAACCCCTCTTAACTATGGCTACACCTTC.

This chain joins TRBV10-3 and TRBJ1-1; D not resolved. V was clipped by 5 bases and J by 3 bases, with 10 bases between them. The V gene's germline CDR1 is ENHRY and CDR2 SYGVKD. This CDR3 is built from 13 residues. In DNA form, the CDR3 reads TGTGCCATCAGTTACACCGCTGACACTGAAGCTTTCTTT. This encodes CAISYTADTEAFF.

The chain couples TRBV5-4 to TRBJ1-6; D is uncertain. With 4 bases removed from V and 0 bases from J, the gap between germline ends came to 14 bases. The CDR3 consists of 17 residues. Germline CDR1 reads SGHNT; CDR2 reads YYREEE (reference sequence). This chain's CDR3 is CASSPRGVDSYNSPLHF. CDR3 sequence (DNA): TGTGCCAGCAGCCCCCGCGGGGTCGACTCCTATAATTCACCCCTCCACTTT.